The entry below gives a single T cell receptor beta chain sequence along with its context. Its antigen is undetermined. The data belong to a study of vaccination and CD4 T cells after COVID-19. Study at large: Culture controls were given either a CEFX pool, an HIV-1 Nef pool, or no peptide. Study results and limitations: Post-vaccination, and not before, a median roughly 86% of reactive clones appeared in convalescent patients.

Described treatment: approximately nine-day PBMC culture with coronavirus spike peptide pools or control peptides (ViraFEST assay). Investigators isolated CD4+ T cells by negative selection after roughly 10 days of culture. Researchers used the Oncomine TCR Beta short-read assay to sequence DNA from cultured CD4+ T cells. From CD4+ T cells that had been cultured, genomic DNA was extracted. TCRdb analysed the PCR reads with MiXCR anew, one entry per CDR3 protein. This sample has tens of thousands of distinct CDR3 sequences, with 30% to 35% found just once. The length of the CDR3 is 12 residues. CDR1 and CDR2 (germline): SGHVS, FQNEAQ. V was shortened by 5 bases and J by 6 bases, with 10 bases between the two germline ends.

The chain recombines TRBV7-8 with TRBJ1-2; possibly TRBD1 for D (6 bases). This receptor was identified in a human donor with COVID-19. The source material was cultured CD4+ T cells from blood. This CDR3 reads CASSEQGHGYTF. The CDR3, as DNA: TGTGCCAGCAGCGAACAGGGTCATGGCTACACCTTC.